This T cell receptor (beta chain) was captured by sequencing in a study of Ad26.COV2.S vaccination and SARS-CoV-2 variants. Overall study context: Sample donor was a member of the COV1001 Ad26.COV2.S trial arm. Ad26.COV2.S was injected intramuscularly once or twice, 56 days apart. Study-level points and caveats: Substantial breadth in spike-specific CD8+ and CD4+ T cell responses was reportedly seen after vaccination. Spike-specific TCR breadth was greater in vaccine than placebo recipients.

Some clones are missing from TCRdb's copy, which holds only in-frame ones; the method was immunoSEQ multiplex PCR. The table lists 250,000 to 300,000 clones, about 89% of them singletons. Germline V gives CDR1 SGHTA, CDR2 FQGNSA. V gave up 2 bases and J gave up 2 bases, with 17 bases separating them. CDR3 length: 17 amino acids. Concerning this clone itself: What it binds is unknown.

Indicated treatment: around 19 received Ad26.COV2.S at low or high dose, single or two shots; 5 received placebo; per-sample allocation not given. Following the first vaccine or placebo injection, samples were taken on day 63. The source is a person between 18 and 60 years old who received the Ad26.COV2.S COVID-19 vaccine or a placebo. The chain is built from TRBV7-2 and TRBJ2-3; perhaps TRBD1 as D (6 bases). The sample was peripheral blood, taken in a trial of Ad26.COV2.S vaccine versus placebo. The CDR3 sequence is CASSLRAPGQHTDTQYF. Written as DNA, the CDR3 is TGTGCCAGCAGCTTAAGGGCGCCGGGACAACACACAGATACGCAGTATTTT.